The 14 T cell receptor beta chains reported below all come from one sample, sequenced in a study of blood T cell repertoires in COVID-19. The repertoire was sequenced with immunoSEQ multiplex PCR; TCRdb's copy has only in-frame clones and lacks some. This table has fewer than 350,000 clones, about 85% appearing once. Sequencing was done on a sample of peripheral blood. These receptor sequences come from a woman between 45 and 65 years old with active or convalescent COVID-19.

The sample holds one count of this clone. The gene calls are TRBV5-1 and TRBJ2-7, with unresolved D. Germline V gene lookup returns CDR1 SGHRS and CDR2 YFSETQ. The germline V and J ends were trimmed by 0 bases and 0 bases, with 16 bases remaining between them. The CDR3 has 17 amino acids. The CDR3 reads CASSLAARSSGSYEQYF. CDR3 coding DNA: TGCGCCAGCAGCTTGGCTGCGAGATCGTCGGGCTCCTACGAGCAGTACTTC.

The rearrangement uses TRBV29-1 and TRBJ2-6; 7 bases match TRBD2. There are 14 residues in the CDR3. Germline CDR1 and CDR2: SQVTM and ANQGSEA. The J segment lost 1 base and the V segment lost 4 bases, leaving 1 base of the junction unmatched. DNA of the CDR3: TGCAGCGTTGTCGGGGGGTCTGGGGCCAACGTCCTGACTTTC. It translates to CSVVGGSGANVLTF.

The chain combines TRBV5-4 with TRBJ1-4, with D perhaps TRBD1 (5 bases). Germline CDR1 and CDR2: SGHNT and YYREEE (reference sequence). This CDR3 region has 15 residues. Trimming removed 3 bases from V and 5 bases from J, with 14 bases in between. In nucleotides, the CDR3 is TGTGCCAGCAGCTGGCGCGCGGGGGGGAATGAAAAACTGTTTTTT. Residues: CASSWRAGGNEKLFF.

The chain links TRBV6-1 to TRBJ2-7; possible D gene TRBD2, 5 bases. Germline CDR1 and CDR2: MNHNS and SASEGT. V lost 2 bases and J lost 5, with 13 bases in between. The CDR3 length is 14 residues. This CDR3 reads CASSEQPGNNEQYF. The CDR3 region has the DNA TGTGCCAGCAGTGAACAACCGGGGAACAACGAGCAGTACTTC.

The chain recombines TRBV25-1 with TRBJ1-1, with D perhaps TRBD1 (5 bases). CDR3 size: 14 residues. Germline CDR1 MGHDK, CDR2 SYGVNS. Trimming stripped 5 bases from V and 0 bases from J, with 10 bases between. CDR3 loop: CASSSRAVNTEAFF. The DNA for the CDR3 is TGTGCCAGCAGTTCCAGGGCGGTGAACACTGAAGCTTTCTTT.

The rearrangement joins TRBV3-1 (or the pseudogene TRBV3-2) to TRBJ2-7; tentatively, D is TRBD2 (5 bases). The CDR3 consists of 21 residues. Between the trimmed V and J ends, which lost 3 bases and 0 bases, there was a span of 30 bases. The germline V gene encodes CDR1 LGHDT and CDR2 YNNKEL (reference sequence). CDR3 coding DNA: TGTGCCAGCAGCCACGGTCGTTATCGTCTAGAAGGAGCGCGGGTCTCCTACGAGCAGTACTTC. This sequence encodes CASSHGRYRLEGARVSYEQYF.

This clone has just one count. The V call is TRBV6-5, the J call TRBJ1-2; D perhaps matches TRBD1 (6 bases). Trimming removed 7 bases from V and 4 bases from J, with 16 bases in between. The CDR3 contains 14 residues. CDR1 is MNHEY, CDR2 SVGAGI, per germline. The CDR3 DNA reads TGTGCCAGCAACAACGCGGGCAGGGGCTATGGCTACACCTTC. Amino acid sequence: CASNNAGRGYGYTF.

The chain recombines TRBV28 with TRBJ2-3, with TRBD2 matching 7 bases. The CDR3 spans 15 residues. V trimming: 5 bases; J trimming: 4 bases; junction bases outside the gene matches: 9. Germline loops: CDR1 MDHEN, CDR2 SYDVKM. CDR3 in DNA: TGTGCCAGCAGTAAGCCGAGCGGGAACGCAGATACGCAGTATTTT. Translation: CASSKPSGNADTQYF.

The chain carries TRBV7-8 and TRBJ1-2; 9 bases match TRBD1. Germline loops: CDR1 SGHVS, CDR2 FQNEAQ. Losses at the gene ends were 7 bases for V and 10 bases for J; bases not matched to a gene: 10. The CDR3 spans 13 residues. The CDR3: CASTPGDREAYTF. For the CDR3, the DNA is TGTGCCAGCACCCCTGGGGACAGGGAAGCCTACACCTTC.

The V gene is TRBV11-2, the J gene TRBJ2-3; D is possibly TRBD2 (5 bases). CDR1 and CDR2 (germline): SGHAT, FQNNGV. The CDR3 has 14 residues. V was shortened by 4 bases and J by 2 bases, with 10 bases between the two germline ends. The DNA for the CDR3 is TGTGCCAGCAGCTGGGCGGGTACCACAGATACGCAGTATTTT. This encodes CASSWAGTTDTQYF. Full variable domain (remainder filled in from reference TRBV11-2 and TRBJ2-3): EAGVAQSPRYKIIEKRQSVAFWCNPISGHATLYWYQQILGQGPKLLIQFQNNGVVDDSQLPKDRFSAERLKGVDSTLKIQPAKLEDSAVYLCASSWAGTTDTQYFGPGTRLTVL.

J is TRBJ2-4 and V is TRBV7-2, with 7 positions matching TRBD2. This CDR3 is 16 amino acids long. The ends lost 3 bases at V and 0 bases at J; junction bases unmatched: 5. Germline loops: CDR1 SGHTA, CDR2 FQGNSA. CDR3 sequence: CASSFGGSLAKNIQYF. In nucleotides, the CDR3 is TGTGCCAGCAGCTTCGGCGGGAGCCTAGCCAAAAACATTCAGTACTTC.

This clone was counted between two and nine times. V and J are TRBV28 and TRBJ1-1, with TRBD1 identical over 7 bases. The V segment lost 3 bases and the J segment 10 bases; nucleotides outside the gene matches: 2. The CDR3 runs 11 residues. CDR1 MDHEN and CDR2 SYDVKM come from the germline V gene. In DNA, the CDR3 is TGTGCCAGCAGTTTGACAGGGTTAGCTTTCTTT. Its translation is CASSLTGLAFF.

The chain combines TRBV7-8 with TRBJ2-3; D gene ambiguous. The CDR3 covers 14 residues. Germline CDR1 and CDR2: SGHVS and FQNEAQ. V shed 4 bases and J shed 0 bases, with 8 bases lying between them. CDR3 sequence reads: CASSSGGSTDTQYF. In DNA form, the CDR3 reads TGTGCCAGCAGCTCGGGTGGGAGCACAGATACGCAGTATTTT.

The chain has TRBV28 and TRBJ2-7; D may be TRBD1 (5 bases). The germline CDR1 and CDR2 sequences are MDHEN and SYDVKM. The CDR3 spans 14 residues. The germline V and J ends were trimmed by 10 bases and 0 bases, with 16 bases remaining between them. In DNA, the CDR3 is TGTGCCACCCGTTCACAGGCGAGCTCCTACGAGCAGTACTTC. It specifies CATRSQASSYEQYF.